This TCR beta chain was recorded in a study of T-cell memory formation after mild COVID-19. Study at large: Across donors, TCR clusters were largely donor specific.

CDR1 LNHNV and CDR2 YYDKDF come from the germline V gene (reference sequence). Trimming left V 1 base short and J 1 base short, with 10 bases between. This CDR3 has 15 amino acids. TCRdb used MiXCR to reprocess the 5' RACE reads, holding one entry per CDR3 protein. The sample includes about 620,000 distinct CDR3 sequences, about 20% seen only once; the top ten take around 11%. V is TRBV15 and J is TRBJ2-5, with a possible D match to TRBD1 (6 bases). Sequenced material: PBMCs or a T cell subset sorted from them (not recorded which). The source of this sequence is an adult woman who had mild COVID-19 (a few samples of this study predate the infection). Cell type and time point are not known. CDR3 DNA: TGTGCCACCAGCAGAGCCGGACAGAGCCAAGAGACCCAGTACTTC. Protein product: CATSRAGQSQETQYF.